This entry lists 18 T cell receptor beta chains sequenced from one sample in a study of T cells in Graves' hyperthyroidism and ophthalmopathy. RNA transcripts provided the source from which TCR beta CDR3 regions were amplified. A first-round RT-PCR of the TCR CDR3 used the HTBI primer set. TCRdb used MiXCR to reprocess the multiplex PCR reads, holding one entry per CDR3 protein. The table shows about 740,000 distinct CDR3 sequences, with approximately 14% occurring only once. Material for sequencing was blood. These receptors were collected from a woman aged 18-29 years with Graves' hyperthyroidism.

In its sample, this clonotype was seen many times. The chain joins TRBV27 to TRBJ2-1; D tentatively fits TRBD1 or TRBD2 (6 bases each). Looked up from germline, CDR1 is MNHEY and CDR2 is SMNVEV (reference sequence). The CDR3 is 14 amino acids. Trimming took off 8 bases at V and 9 bases at J, with 20 bases between the two ends. This CDR3 is CASGPLAGHSEQFF. In nucleotides, the CDR3 is TGTGCCAGCGGACCCTTGGCGGGACACAGTGAGCAGTTCTTC.

This clonotype was observed many times. The J gene is TRBJ2-5, the V gene TRBV24-1; TRBD2 matches 8 bases. The CDR3 has 15 residues. V lost 4 bases, J lost 1 base, and 4 bases stayed unmatched. Per the germline V gene, CDR1 is KGHDR and CDR2 is SFDVKD. This CDR3 is CATSDPTSVQETQYF. CDR3 sequence (DNA): TGTGCCACCAGTGACCCGACTAGCGTCCAAGAGACCCAGTACTTC.

This clonotype has a count of ten or more. The rearrangement links TRBV29-1 to TRBJ2-3; 8 bases are a match to TRBD1. J was trimmed by 0 bases and V by 4 bases; bases with no gene match: 6. CDR3 length equals 15 residues. CDR1 and CDR2 from the germline V gene are SQVTM and ANQGSEA. CDR3 residues: CSVVQGQESTDTQYF. In DNA, the CDR3 is TGCAGCGTTGTTCAGGGACAGGAAAGCACAGATACGCAGTATTTT.

This clonotype was observed a few times. This sequence joins TRBV6-2 or TRBV6-3 and TRBJ1-5; D is unclear. The germline V and J ends were trimmed by 4 bases and 5 bases, with 12 bases remaining between them. The CDR3 has 14 amino acids. Germline V gene sequence: CDR1 MNHEY, CDR2 SVGEGT. The CDR3 loop is CASSFNRKDQPQHF. CDR3 sequence (DNA): TGTGCCAGCAGTTTTAATAGAAAGGATCAGCCCCAGCATTTT.

The chain joins TRBV24-1 to TRBJ2-3; D is ambiguous. The ends were cut back, 1 base at V and 2 bases at J, with 15 bases in the middle. The length of the CDR3 is 17 residues. The germline gives CDR1 KGHDR, CDR2 SFDVKD. CDR3 sequence (DNA): TGTGCCACCAGTGATTTTGCGGTGGACGGTATCACAGATACGCAGTATTTT. As protein: CATSDFAVDGITDTQYF.

J is TRBJ2-2 and V is TRBV9, with 7 bases identical to TRBD1. Trimming at V came to 1 base and at J to 3 bases, leaving 6 bases not matched to a gene. This CDR3 region has 16 residues. Germline CDR1 reads SGDLS; CDR2 reads YYNGEE. CDR3 coding DNA: TGTGCCAGCAGCGTACAAGGGGGCGTTGACACCGGGGAGCTGTTTTTT. It is translated as CASSVQGGVDTGELFF.

This clonotype was counted a few times. The rearrangement joins TRBV4-3 to TRBJ2-7, with D unclear. The CDR3 length is 16 residues. V was cut by 0 bases and J by 0 bases, with 12 bases left in between. CDR1 is LGHNA and CDR2 is YSLEER in the germline V gene. Here the CDR3 reads CASSQEAAYPSYEQYF. The CDR3 nucleotides are TGCGCCAGCAGCCAAGAGGCAGCTTACCCCTCCTACGAGCAGTACTTC.

This clonotype has just a few counts. This chain links TRBV25-1 with TRBJ2-6; 11 positions match TRBD1. The V gene end was trimmed by 6 bases and the J gene end by 0 bases; junction bases not matched to a gene: 4. Germline V gene lookup returns CDR1 MGHDK and CDR2 SYGVNS. This CDR3 has 17 residues. CDR3 protein: CASRGGTGGSGANVLTF. The CDR3 coding sequence is TGTGCCAGCAGGGGGGGGACAGGGGGCTCTGGGGCCAACGTCCTGACTTTC.

The V gene is TRBV20-1, the J gene TRBJ1-5; perhaps TRBD1 as D (5 bases). With 1 base removed from V and 4 bases from J, the gap between germline ends came to 17 bases. The germline V gene has CDR1 DFQATT and CDR2 SNEGSKA (reference sequence). The CDR3 length is 16 residues. CDR3 DNA: TGCAGTGCTAGAGCGGGTGCAGGGCAAAAGAATCAGCCCCAGCATTTT. Protein: CSARAGAGQKNQPQHF.

The chain uses TRBV2 and TRBJ2-7; D is perhaps TRBD1 (6 bases). Between the trimmed V and J ends, which lost 7 bases and 4 bases, there was a span of 14 bases. Germline CDR1 and CDR2: SNHLY and FYNNEI. This CDR3 region has 13 residues. In nucleotides, the CDR3 is TGTGCCAGCAACTTGGACAGAAATTACGAGCAGTACTTC. Encoded protein: CASNLDRNYEQYF.

V gene TRBV4-2 combines with J gene TRBJ1-5, with D perhaps matching TRBD1 (5 bases). The V and J ends lost 6 bases and 0 bases respectively, with 9 bases between them. This CDR3 has 14 amino acids. Germline CDR1 is LGHNA and CDR2 is YNFKEQ. The CDR3 nucleotides read TGTGCCAGCAGTGTCAGGGATAGCAATCAGCCCCAGCATTTT. It encodes CASSVRDSNQPQHF.

A few counts support this clonotype. This chain joins TRBV30 and TRBJ2-1; D possibly corresponds to TRBD2 (5 bases). Germline V gene lookup returns CDR1 GTSNPN and CDR2 SVGIG (reference sequence). The CDR3 totals 16 residues. V gave up 1 base and J gave up 0 bases, with 13 bases separating them. The CDR3 loop is CAWSGTIGSSYNEQFF. CDR3 bases: TGTGCCTGGAGTGGAACGATAGGGAGCTCCTACAATGAGCAGTTCTTC.

This clonotype was seen many times. The rearrangement links TRBV7-2 to TRBJ1-1; 12 bases agree with TRBD1. V dropped 4 bases and J dropped 6; count of bases not matched to a gene: 3. The CDR3 extends over 14 amino acids. In germline, CDR1 is SGHTA, CDR2 FQGNSA. This CDR3 reads CASSSGTGGPEAFF. CDR3 nucleotides: TGTGCCAGCAGCTCCGGGACAGGGGGCCCTGAAGCTTTCTTT.

This clonotype was found a few times. V and J are TRBV24-1 and TRBJ2-3; 7 bases map to TRBD2. The trim removed 3 bases at V and 2 bases at J, leaving 13 bases unmatched. The CDR3 has 18 residues. CDR1 and CDR2 (germline): KGHDR, SFDVKD. CDR3 DNA: TGTGCCACCAGTGATCGGGGGGTACTCGTCCGGGCCACAGATACGCAGTATTTT. Its protein is CATSDRGVLVRATDTQYF.

This clonotype was observed many times. The chain has TRBV4-3 and TRBJ1-1; no clear D. V was pared by 4 bases and J by 4 bases, with 10 bases between. The CDR3 runs 13 residues. Germline V gene sequence: CDR1 LGHNA, CDR2 YSLEER. For the CDR3, the DNA is TGCGCCAGCAGCCGATCCTGGGGCACTGAAGCTTTCTTT. This codes for CASSRSWGTEAFF.

The chain couples TRBV18 to TRBJ2-7; the match to TRBD1 covers 8 bases. CDR1 and CDR2 (germline): KGHSH, LQKENI. V shed 5 bases, J shed 2 bases, and the junction held 8 bases outside the gene matches. This CDR3 is 15 amino acids long. The CDR3 DNA sequence: TGTGCCAGCTCAGCGAGGGACAGGACTACCTACGAGCAGTACTTC. This gives the protein CASSARDRTTYEQYF.

Many counts were recorded for this clonotype. CDR3 sequence reads: CAWSPPRQGPRETQYF. The CDR3 DNA reads TGTGCCTGGAGTCCCCCCCGACAGGGCCCGCGAGAGACCCAGTACTTC. V gene TRBV30 combines with J gene TRBJ2-5; 7 nucleotides align to TRBD1. The trim removed 2 bases at V and 4 bases at J, leaving 13 bases unmatched. CDR1 is GTSNPN, CDR2 SVGIG, per germline (reference sequence). CDR3 length: 16 amino acids.

This clonotype was observed at least ten times. The DNA of the CDR3 is TGTGCCAGCAGTTCCGGGACTCACACTGAAGCTTTCTTT. It is translated as CASSSGTHTEAFF. The rearrangement links TRBV2 to TRBJ1-1, with D perhaps matching TRBD1 (5 bases). The CDR3 totals 13 residues. Germline values: CDR1 SNHLY, CDR2 FYNNEI. Trimming shortened V by 5 bases and J by 3 bases, and 10 bases separated the two germline ends.